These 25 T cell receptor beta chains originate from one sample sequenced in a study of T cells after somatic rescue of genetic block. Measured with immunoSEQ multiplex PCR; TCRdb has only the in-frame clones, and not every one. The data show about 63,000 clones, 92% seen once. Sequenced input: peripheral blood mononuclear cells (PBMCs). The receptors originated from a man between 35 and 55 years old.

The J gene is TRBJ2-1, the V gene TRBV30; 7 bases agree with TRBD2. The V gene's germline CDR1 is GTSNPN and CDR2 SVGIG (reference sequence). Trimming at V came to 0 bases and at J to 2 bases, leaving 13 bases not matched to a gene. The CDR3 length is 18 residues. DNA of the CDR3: TGTGCCTGGAGTGTAGGGACGATGGGAGGGAACACCTACAATGAGCAGTTCTTC. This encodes CAWSVGTMGGNTYNEQFF.

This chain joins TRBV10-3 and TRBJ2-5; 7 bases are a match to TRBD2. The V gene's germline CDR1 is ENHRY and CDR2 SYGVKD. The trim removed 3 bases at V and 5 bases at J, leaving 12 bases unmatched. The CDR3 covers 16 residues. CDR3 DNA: TGTGCCATCAGTGATGAGGTCTACGGGGGGTTGGAGACCCAGTACTTC. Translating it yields CAISDEVYGGLETQYF.

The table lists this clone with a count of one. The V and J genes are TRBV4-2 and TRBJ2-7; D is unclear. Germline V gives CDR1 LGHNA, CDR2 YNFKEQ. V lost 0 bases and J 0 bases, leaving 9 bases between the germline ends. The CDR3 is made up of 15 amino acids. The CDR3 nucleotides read TGTGCCAGCAGCCAAGAGGGGTCCCACTCCTACGAGCAGTACTTC. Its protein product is CASSQEGSHSYEQYF.

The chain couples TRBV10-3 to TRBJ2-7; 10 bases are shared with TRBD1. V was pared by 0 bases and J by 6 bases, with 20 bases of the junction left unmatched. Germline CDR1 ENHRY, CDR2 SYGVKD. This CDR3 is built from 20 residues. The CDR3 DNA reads TGTGCCATCAGTGAGTCGTTCCATTTAGCAACCCTCGACAGGGGGCTCGAGCAGTACTTC. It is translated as CAISESFHLATLDRGLEQYF.

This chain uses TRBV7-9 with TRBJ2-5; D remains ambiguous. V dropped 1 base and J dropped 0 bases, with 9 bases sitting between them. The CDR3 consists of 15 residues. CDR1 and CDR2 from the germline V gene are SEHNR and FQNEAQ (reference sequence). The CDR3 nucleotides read TGTGCCAGCAGCTTAGTGTCTGGGCACCAAGAGACCCAGTACTTC. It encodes CASSLVSGHQETQYF.

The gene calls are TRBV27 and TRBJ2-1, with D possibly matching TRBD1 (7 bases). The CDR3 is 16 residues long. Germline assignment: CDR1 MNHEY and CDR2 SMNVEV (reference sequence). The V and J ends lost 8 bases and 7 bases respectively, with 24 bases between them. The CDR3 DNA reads TGTGCCAGCCGGGGGACAGTCGCCCGGGCTATAAATGAGCAGTTCTTC. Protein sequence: CASRGTVARAINEQFF.

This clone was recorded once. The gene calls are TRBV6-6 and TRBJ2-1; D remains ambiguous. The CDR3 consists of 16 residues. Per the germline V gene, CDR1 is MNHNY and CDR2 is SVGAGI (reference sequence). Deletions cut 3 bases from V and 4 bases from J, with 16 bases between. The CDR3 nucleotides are TGTGCCAGCAGTTATTCAGCCCAAGGGCTATACAATGAGCAGTTCTTC. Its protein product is CASSYSAQGLYNEQFF.

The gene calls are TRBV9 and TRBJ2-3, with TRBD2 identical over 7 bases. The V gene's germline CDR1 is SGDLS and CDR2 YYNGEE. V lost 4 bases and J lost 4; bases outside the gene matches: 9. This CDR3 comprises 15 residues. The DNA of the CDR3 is TGTGCCAGCAGCAAACTAGCGTCGTTCGCAGATACGCAGTATTTT. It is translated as CASSKLASFADTQYF.

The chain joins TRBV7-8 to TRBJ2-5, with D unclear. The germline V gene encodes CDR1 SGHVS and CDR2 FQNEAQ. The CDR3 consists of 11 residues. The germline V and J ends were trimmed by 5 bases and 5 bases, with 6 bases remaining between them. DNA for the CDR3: TGTGCCAGCAGCGGCCGGGAGACCCAGTACTTC. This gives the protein CASSGRETQYF.

In nucleotides, the CDR3 is TGTGCCAGCAGCTTGGCCCAGGGCCCCTACGAGCAGTACTTC. The encoded protein is CASSLAQGPYEQYF. The chain recombines TRBV5-6 with TRBJ2-7; D possibly corresponds to TRBD1 (5 bases). CDR3 size: 14 residues. The V gene lost 0 bases and the J gene lost 2 bases, with 9 bases spanning the gap. Germline-derived CDR1 and CDR2 are SGHDT and YYEEEE.

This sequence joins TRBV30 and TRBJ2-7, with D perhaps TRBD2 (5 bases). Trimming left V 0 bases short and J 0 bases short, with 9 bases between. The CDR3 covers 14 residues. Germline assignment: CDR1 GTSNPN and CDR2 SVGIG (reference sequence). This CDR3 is CAWSVGSSSYEQYF. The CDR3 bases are TGTGCCTGGAGTGTAGGGAGTAGCTCCTACGAGCAGTACTTC.

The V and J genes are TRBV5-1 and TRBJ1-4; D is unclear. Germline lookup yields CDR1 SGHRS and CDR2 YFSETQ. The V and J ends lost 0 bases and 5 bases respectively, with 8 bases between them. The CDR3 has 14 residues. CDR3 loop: CASSLDGLNEKLFF. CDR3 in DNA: TGCGCCAGCAGCTTGGACGGCTTGAATGAAAAACTGTTTTTT.

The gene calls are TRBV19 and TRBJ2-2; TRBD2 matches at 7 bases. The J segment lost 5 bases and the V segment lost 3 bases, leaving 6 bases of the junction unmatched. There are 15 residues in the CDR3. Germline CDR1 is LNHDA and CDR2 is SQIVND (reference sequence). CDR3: CASSIGGRGTGELFF. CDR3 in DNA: TGTGCCAGTAGTATTGGCGGGAGAGGTACCGGGGAGCTGTTTTTT.

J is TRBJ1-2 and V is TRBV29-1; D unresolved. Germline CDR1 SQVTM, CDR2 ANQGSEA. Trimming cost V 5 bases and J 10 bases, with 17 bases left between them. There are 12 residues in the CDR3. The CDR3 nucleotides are TGCAGCGTTCATGGACCGATGGATGTCTACACCTTC. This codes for CSVHGPMDVYTF.

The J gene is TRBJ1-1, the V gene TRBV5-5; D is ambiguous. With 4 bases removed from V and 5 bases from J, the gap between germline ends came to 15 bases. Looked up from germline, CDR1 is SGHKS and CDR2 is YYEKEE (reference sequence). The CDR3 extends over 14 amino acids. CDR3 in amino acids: CASSGGPLGTEAFF. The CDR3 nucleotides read TGTGCCAGCAGCGGCGGACCCCTGGGAACTGAAGCTTTCTTT.

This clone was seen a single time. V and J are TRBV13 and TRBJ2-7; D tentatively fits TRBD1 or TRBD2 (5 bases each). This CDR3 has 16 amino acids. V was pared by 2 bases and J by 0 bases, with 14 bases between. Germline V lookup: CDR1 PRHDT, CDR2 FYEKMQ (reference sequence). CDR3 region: CASSLHGALPSYEQYF. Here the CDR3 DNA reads TGTGCCAGCAGCTTACACGGGGCACTCCCCTCCTACGAGCAGTACTTC.

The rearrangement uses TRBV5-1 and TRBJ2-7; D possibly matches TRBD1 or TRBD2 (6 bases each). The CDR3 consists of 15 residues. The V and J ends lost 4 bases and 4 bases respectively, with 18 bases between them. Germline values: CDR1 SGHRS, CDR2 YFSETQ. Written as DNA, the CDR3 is TGCGCCAGCAGCGTATCGGGGGCGGAGAAGTACGAGCAGTACTTC. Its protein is CASSVSGAEKYEQYF.

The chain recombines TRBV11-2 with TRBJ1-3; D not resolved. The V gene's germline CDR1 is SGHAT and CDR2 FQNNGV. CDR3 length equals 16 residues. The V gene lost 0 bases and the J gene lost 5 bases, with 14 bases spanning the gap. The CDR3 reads CASSLEVTRARNTIYF. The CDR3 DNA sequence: TGTGCCAGCAGCTTAGAGGTAACACGGGCCCGAAACACCATATATTTT.

The CDR3 region has the DNA TGTGCCAGCAGTCCCGCAGGGGATAGGGGTCAGCCCCAGCATTTT. It encodes CASSPAGDRGQPQHF. The chain joins TRBV28 to TRBJ1-5; possible D gene TRBD1, 6 bases. The CDR3 is 15 residues long. CDR1 is MDHEN and CDR2 is SYDVKM in the germline V gene. Trimming shortened V by 5 bases and J by 6 bases, and 17 bases separated the two germline ends.

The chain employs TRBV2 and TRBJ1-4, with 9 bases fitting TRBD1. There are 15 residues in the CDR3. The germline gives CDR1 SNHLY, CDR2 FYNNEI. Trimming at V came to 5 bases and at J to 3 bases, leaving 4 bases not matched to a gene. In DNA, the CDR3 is TGTGCCAGCAGTTACGACAGGGGGGCTAATGAAAAACTGTTTTTT. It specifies CASSYDRGANEKLFF.

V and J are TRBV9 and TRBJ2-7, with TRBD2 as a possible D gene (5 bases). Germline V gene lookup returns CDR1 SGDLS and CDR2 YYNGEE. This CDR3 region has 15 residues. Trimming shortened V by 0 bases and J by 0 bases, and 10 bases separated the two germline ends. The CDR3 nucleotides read TGTGCCAGCAGCGTAGGGGTTGGGAGCTCCTACGAGCAGTACTTC. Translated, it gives CASSVGVGSSYEQYF.

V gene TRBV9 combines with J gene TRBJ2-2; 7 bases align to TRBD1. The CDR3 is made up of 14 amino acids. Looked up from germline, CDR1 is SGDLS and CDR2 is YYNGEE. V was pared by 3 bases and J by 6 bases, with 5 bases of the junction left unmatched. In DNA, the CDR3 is TGTGCCAGCAGCGACGCAGGGGGAGCCGGGGAGCTGTTTTTT. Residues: CASSDAGGAGELFF.

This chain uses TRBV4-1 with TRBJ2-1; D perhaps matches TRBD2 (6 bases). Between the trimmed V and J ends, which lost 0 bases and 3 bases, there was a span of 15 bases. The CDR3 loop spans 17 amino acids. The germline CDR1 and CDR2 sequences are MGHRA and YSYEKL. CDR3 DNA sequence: TGCGCCAGCAGCCAAGATCCGTGGGGGGTGGACTACAATGAGCAGTTCTTC. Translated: CASSQDPWGVDYNEQFF.

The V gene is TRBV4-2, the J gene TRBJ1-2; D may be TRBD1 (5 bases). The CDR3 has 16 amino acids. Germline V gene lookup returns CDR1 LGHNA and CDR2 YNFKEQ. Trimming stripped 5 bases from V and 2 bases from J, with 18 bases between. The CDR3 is CASSAYPGTVNYGYTF. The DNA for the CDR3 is TGTGCCAGCAGCGCCTACCCCGGGACCGTCAACTATGGCTACACCTTC.

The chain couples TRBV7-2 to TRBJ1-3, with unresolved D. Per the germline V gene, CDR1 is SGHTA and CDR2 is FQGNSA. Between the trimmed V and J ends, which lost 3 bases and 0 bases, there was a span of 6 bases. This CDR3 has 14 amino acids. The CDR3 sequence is CASSFGSSGNTIYF. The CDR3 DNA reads TGTGCCAGCAGCTTCGGGTCCTCTGGAAACACCATATATTTT.